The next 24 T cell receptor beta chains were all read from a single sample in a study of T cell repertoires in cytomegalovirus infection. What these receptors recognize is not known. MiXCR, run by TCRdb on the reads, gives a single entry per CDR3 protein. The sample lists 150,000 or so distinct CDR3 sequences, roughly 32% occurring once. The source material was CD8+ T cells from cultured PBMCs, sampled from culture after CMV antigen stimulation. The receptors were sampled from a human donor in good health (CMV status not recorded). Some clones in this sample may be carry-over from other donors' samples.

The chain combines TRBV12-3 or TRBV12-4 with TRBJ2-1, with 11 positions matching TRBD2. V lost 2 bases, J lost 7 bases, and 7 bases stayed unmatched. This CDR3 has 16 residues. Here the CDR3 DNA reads TGTGCCAGCAGTTTAAGAGTCGGGACTAGCGGTAATGAGCAGTTCTTC. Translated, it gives CASSLRVGTSGNEQFF.

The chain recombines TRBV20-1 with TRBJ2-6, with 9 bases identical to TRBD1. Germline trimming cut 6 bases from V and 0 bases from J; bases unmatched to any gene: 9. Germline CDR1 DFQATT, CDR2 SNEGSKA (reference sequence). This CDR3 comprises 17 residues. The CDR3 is CSAKSTGGVSGANVLTF. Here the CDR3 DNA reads TGCAGTGCCAAATCGACAGGGGGAGTCTCTGGGGCCAACGTCCTGACTTTC.

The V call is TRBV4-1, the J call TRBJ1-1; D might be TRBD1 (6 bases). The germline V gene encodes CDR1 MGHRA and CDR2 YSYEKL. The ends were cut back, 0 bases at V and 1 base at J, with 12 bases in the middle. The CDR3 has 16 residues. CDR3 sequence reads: CASSQDSGHTNTEAFF. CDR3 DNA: TGCGCCAGCAGCCAAGATTCGGGACATACGAACACTGAAGCTTTCTTT.

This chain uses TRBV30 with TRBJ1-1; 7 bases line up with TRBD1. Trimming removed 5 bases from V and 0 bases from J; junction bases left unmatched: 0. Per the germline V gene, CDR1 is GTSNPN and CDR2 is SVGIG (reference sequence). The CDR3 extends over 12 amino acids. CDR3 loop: CAWGQVNTEAFF. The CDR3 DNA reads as TGTGCCTGGGGACAGGTGAACACTGAAGCTTTCTTT.

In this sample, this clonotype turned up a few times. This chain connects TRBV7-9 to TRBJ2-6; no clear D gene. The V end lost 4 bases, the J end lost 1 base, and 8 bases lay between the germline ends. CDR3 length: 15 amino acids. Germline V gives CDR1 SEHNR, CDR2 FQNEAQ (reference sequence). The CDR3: CASSSGWSGANVLTF. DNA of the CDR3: TGTGCCAGCAGCTCCGGGTGGTCTGGGGCCAACGTCCTGACTTTC.

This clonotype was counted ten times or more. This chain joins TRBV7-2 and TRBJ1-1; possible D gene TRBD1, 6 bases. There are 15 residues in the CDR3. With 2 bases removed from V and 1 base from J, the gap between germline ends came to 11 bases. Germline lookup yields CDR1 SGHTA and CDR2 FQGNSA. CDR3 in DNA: TGTGCCAGCAGCTTATCTAGGGGACAGAACACTGAAGCTTTCTTT. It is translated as CASSLSRGQNTEAFF.

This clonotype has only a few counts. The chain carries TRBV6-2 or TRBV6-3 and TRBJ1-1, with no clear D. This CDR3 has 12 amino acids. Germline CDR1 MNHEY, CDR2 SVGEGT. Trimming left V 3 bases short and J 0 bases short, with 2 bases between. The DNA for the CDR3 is TGTGCCAGCAGTTATTTGAACACTGAAGCTTTCTTT. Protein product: CASSYLNTEAFF.

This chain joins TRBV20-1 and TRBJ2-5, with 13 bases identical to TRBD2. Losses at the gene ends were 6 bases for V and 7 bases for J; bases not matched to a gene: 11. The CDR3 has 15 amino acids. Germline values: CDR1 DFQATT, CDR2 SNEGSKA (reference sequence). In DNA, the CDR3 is TGCAGTGCCCCGACTAGCGGGGGGCCAGGTTGGACCCAGTACTTC. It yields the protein CSAPTSGGPGWTQYF.

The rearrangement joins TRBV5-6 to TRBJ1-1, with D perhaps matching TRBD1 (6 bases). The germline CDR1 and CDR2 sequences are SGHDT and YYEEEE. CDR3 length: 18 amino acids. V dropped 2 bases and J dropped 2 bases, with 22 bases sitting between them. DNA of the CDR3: TGTGCCAGCAGCTTATTCGCGGGGGGCTTCGGTTCTAACACTGAAGCTTTCTTT. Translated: CASSLFAGGFGSNTEAFF.

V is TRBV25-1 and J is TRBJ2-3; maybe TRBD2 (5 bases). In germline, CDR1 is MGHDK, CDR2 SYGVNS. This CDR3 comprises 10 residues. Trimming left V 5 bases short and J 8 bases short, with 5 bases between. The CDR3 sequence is CASSRGTQYF. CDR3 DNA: TGTGCCAGCAGTCGGGGTACGCAGTATTTT.

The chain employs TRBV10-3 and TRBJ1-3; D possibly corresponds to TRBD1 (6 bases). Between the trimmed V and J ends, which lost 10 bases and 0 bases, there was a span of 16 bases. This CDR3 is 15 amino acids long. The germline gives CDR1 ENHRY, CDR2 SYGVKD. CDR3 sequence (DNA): TGTGCCACCAGCCAGGGGACCGACTCTGGAAACACCATATATTTT. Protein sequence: CATSQGTDSGNTIYF.

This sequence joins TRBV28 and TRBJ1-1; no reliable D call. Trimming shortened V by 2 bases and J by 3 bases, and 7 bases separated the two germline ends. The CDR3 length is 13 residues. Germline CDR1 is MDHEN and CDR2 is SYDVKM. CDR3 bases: TGTGCCAGCAGTTTACTCTCCCACACTGAAGCTTTCTTT. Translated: CASSLLSHTEAFF.

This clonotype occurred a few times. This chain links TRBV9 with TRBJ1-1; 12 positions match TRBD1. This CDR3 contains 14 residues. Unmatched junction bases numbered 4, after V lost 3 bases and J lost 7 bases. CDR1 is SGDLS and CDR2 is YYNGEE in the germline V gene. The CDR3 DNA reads TGTGCCAGCAGCGCCGGGACAGGGGGCTTTGAAGCTTTCTTT. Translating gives CASSAGTGGFEAFF.

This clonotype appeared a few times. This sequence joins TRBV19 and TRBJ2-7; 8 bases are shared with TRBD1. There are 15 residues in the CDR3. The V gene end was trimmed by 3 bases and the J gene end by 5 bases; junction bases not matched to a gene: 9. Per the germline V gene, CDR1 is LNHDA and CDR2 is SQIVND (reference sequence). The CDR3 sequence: CASSIRAGGWNEQYF. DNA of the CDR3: TGTGCCAGTAGTATCCGGGCAGGGGGCTGGAACGAGCAGTACTTC. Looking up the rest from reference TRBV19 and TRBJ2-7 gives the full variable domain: DGGITQSPKYLFRKEGQNVTLSCEQNLNHDAMYWYRQDPGQGLRLIYYSQIVNDFQKGDIAEGYSVSREKKESFPLTVTSAQKNPTAFYLCASSIRAGGWNEQYFGPGTRLTVT.

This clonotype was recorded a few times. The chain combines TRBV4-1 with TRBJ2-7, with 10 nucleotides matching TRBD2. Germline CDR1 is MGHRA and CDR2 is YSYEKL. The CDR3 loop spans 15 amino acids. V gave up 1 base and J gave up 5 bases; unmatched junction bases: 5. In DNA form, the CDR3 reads TGCGCCAGCAGCCAAGGGGGGACTAGCGTTAACGAGCAGTACTTC. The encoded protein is CASSQGGTSVNEQYF.

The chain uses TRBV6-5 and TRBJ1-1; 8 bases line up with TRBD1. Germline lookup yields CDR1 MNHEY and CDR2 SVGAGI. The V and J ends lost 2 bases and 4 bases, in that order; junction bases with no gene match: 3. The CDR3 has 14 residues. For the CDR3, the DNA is TGTGCCAGCAGTTACCATGGACAGGGCACTGAAGCTTTCTTT. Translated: CASSYHGQGTEAFF.

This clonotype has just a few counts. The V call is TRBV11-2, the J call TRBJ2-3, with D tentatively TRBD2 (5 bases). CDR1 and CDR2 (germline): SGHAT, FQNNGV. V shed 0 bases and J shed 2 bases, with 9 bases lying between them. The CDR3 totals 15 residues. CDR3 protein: CASSLDPGLTDTQYF. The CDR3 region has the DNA TGTGCCAGCAGCTTAGATCCAGGACTCACAGATACGCAGTATTTT.

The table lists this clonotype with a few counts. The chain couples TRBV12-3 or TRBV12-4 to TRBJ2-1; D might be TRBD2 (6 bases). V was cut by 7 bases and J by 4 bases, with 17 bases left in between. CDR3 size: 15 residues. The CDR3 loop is CASIPGAAGYNEQFF. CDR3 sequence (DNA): TGTGCCAGCATTCCCGGCGCCGCGGGGTACAATGAGCAGTTCTTC.

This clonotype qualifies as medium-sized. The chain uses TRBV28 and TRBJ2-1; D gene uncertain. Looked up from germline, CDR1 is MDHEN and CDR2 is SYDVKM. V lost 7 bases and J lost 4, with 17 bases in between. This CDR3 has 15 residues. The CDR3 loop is CASISLAEPYNEQFF. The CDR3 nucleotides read TGTGCCAGCATAAGTTTGGCGGAGCCGTACAATGAGCAGTTCTTC.

CDR3 DNA sequence: TGTGCCAGCAGTTTGGTAGCACCGCTGTCTTCAGATACGCAGTATTTT. This encodes CASSLVAPLSSDTQYF. The chain has TRBV27 and TRBJ2-3; no clear D. Germline lookup yields CDR1 MNHEY and CDR2 SMNVEV (reference sequence). The CDR3 is 16 residues long. Trimming pared 3 bases from V and 4 bases from J, leaving 17 bases between.

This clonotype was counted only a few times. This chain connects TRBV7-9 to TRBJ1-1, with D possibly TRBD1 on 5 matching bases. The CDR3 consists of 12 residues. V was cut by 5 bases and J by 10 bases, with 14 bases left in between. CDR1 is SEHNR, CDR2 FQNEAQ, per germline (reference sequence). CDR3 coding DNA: TGTGCCAGCAGCCGGTCGGGGCTTGGAGCTTTCTTT. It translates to CASSRSGLGAFF.

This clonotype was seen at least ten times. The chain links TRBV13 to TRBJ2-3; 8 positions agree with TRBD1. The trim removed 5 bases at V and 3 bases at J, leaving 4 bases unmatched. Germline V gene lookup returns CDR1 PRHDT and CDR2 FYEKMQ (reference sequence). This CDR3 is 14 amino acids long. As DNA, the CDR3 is TGTGCCAGCAGCCCAGACAGGGGAACAGATACGCAGTATTTT. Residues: CASSPDRGTDTQYF.

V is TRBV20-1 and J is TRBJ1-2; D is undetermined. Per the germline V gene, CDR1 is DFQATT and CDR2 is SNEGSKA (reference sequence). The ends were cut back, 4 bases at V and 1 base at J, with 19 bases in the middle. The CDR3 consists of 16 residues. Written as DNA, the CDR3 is TGCAGTGCTACCTCCTTGGCAGCGGACTTTAACTATGGCTACACCTTC. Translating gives CSATSLAADFNYGYTF.

The CDR3 sequence is CASSPPGGGQPQHF. The CDR3 bases are TGTGCCAGCAGCCCCCCCGGGGGCGGTCAGCCCCAGCATTTT. This chain uses TRBV7-2 with TRBJ1-5; tentative D call: TRBD1 (6 bases). The V gene's germline CDR1 is SGHTA and CDR2 FQGNSA. The V gene lost 5 bases and the J gene lost 6 bases, with 14 bases spanning the gap. This CDR3 has 14 amino acids.